The next 13 T cell receptor beta chains were all read from a single sample in a study of cytomegalovirus exposure and HLA in healthy donors. Sequenced by immunoSEQ multiplex PCR; TCRdb stores in-frame clones only, minus some. This repertoire shows 65,000 to 75,000 clones, approximately 94% found once; its top ten account for 3.2%. The specimen sequenced was PBMCs. These receptors were obtained from a woman between 18 and 30 years old in good health and CMV-seropositive.

The rearrangement joins TRBV27 to TRBJ2-7; 9 nucleotides line up with TRBD2. The V segment lost 3 bases and the J segment 9 bases; nucleotides outside the gene matches: 15. CDR3 length equals 16 residues. CDR1 is MNHEY and CDR2 is SMNVEV in the germline V gene (reference sequence). CDR3 loop: CASSFYKSRLAGTQYF. CDR3 DNA: TGTGCCAGCAGTTTCTATAAAAGTAGGCTAGCGGGGACGCAGTACTTC.

V is TRBV19 and J is TRBJ2-7; the match to TRBD1 covers 8 bases. The trim removed 6 bases at V and 7 bases at J, leaving 8 bases unmatched. Germline assignment: CDR1 LNHDA and CDR2 SQIVND (reference sequence). CDR3 length equals 13 residues. The CDR3 DNA reads as TGTGCCAGTAGGAGGCAGGGGGCATGGGAGCAGTACTTC. Amino acid sequence: CASRRQGAWEQYF.

The chain uses TRBV7-9 and TRBJ1-5, with D unresolved. Germline V gene data show CDR1 as SEHNR and CDR2 as FQNEAQ (reference sequence). Trimming took off 1 base at V and 6 bases at J, with 13 bases between the two ends. This CDR3 comprises 15 residues. The CDR3 spells CASSLGSLGSQPQHF. The CDR3 nucleotides read TGTGCCAGCAGCTTAGGATCATTAGGGAGTCAGCCCCAGCATTTT.

The V gene is TRBV7-2, the J gene TRBJ2-7; maybe TRBD1 (6 bases). Germline V gives CDR1 SGHTA, CDR2 FQGNSA. There are 15 residues in the CDR3. The germline V and J ends were trimmed by 3 bases and 2 bases, with 14 bases remaining between them. The CDR3 sequence is CASSFQGQTTYEQYF. In nucleotides, the CDR3 is TGTGCCAGCAGCTTCCAAGGACAGACTACCTACGAGCAGTACTTC.

The chain has TRBV4-2 and TRBJ2-5; 14 bases align to TRBD2. This CDR3 comprises 17 residues. Germline V gives CDR1 LGHNA, CDR2 YNFKEQ. V lost 3 bases to trimming and J lost 1 base; unmatched junction nucleotides: 4. CDR3 amino acids: CASSHSGTSGGQETQYF. DNA for the CDR3: TGTGCCAGCAGCCACTCCGGGACTAGCGGGGGCCAAGAGACCCAGTACTTC.

The rearrangement links TRBV5-4 to TRBJ1-2, with a tentative D call TRBD1 (5 bases). The V and J ends lost 2 bases and 4 bases respectively, with 12 bases between them. This CDR3 has 14 amino acids. Germline V gene data show CDR1 as SGHNT and CDR2 as YYREEE (reference sequence). The CDR3 loop reads CASSFDSRSYGYTF. DNA for the CDR3: TGTGCCAGCAGCTTCGACAGCCGGAGCTATGGCTACACCTTC.

The chain joins TRBV9 to TRBJ1-6; 7 positions agree with TRBD1. Per the germline V gene, CDR1 is SGDLS and CDR2 is YYNGEE. V shed 2 bases, J shed 7 bases, and the junction held 6 bases outside the gene matches. This CDR3 spans 15 amino acids. The CDR3 sequence: CASSVTETGNSPLHF. In nucleotides, the CDR3 is TGTGCCAGCAGCGTGACGGAGACAGGGAATTCACCCCTCCACTTT.

The chain carries TRBV28 and TRBJ2-7; 7 bases fit TRBD1. V shed 5 bases, J shed 3 bases, and the junction held 7 bases outside the gene matches. Germline V CDR1 and CDR2: MDHEN, SYDVKM. The CDR3 contains 14 residues. CDR3 residues: CASSRGPKGYEQYF. CDR3 DNA sequence: TGTGCCAGCAGTAGGGGGCCCAAGGGCTACGAGCAGTACTTC. Supplemented by reference TRBV28 and TRBJ2-7, the full variable domain reads DVKVTQSSRYLVKRTGEKVFLECVQDMDHENMFWYRQDPGLGLRLIYFSYDVKMKEKGDIPEGYSVSREKKERFSLILESASTNQTSMYLCASSRGPKGYEQYFGPGTRLTVT.

J is TRBJ2-3 and V is TRBV27; 8 nucleotides align to TRBD2. This CDR3 spans 17 amino acids. J was trimmed by 4 bases and V by 0 bases; bases with no gene match: 9. The germline gives CDR1 MNHEY, CDR2 SMNVEV (reference sequence). Here the CDR3 DNA reads TGTGCCAGCAGTTTATCGATCCGTCCCGGGGGGGCAGATACGCAGTATTTT. This encodes CASSLSIRPGGADTQYF.

The chain combines TRBV28 with TRBJ1-4, with unresolved D. Per germline, CDR1 MDHEN and CDR2 SYDVKM. This CDR3 spans 12 amino acids. V was cut by 3 bases and J by 6 bases, with 5 bases left in between. In DNA form, the CDR3 reads TGTGCCAGCAGTTTTAGATATGAAAAACTGTTTTTT. Protein product: CASSFRYEKLFF.

This sequence joins TRBV5-6 and TRBJ1-1; D possibly corresponds to TRBD1 (6 bases). The length of the CDR3 is 13 residues. Trimming took off 4 bases at V and 3 bases at J, with 10 bases between the two ends. Germline V gene data show CDR1 as SGHDT and CDR2 as YYEEEE. In nucleotides, the CDR3 is TGTGCCAGCAGCCCGACAGGTTACACTGAAGCTTTCTTT. Translating it yields CASSPTGYTEAFF.

This chain uses TRBV30 with TRBJ2-1, with 13 bases that match TRBD2. Trimming cost V 5 bases and J 9 bases; bases outside gene matches: 13. This CDR3 contains 16 residues. Germline V gene sequence: CDR1 GTSNPN, CDR2 SVGIG (reference sequence). CDR3 DNA: TGTGCCTGGGGACTTGGCGGACTAGCGGGAGTGGGTGAGCAGTTCTTC. It yields the protein CAWGLGGLAGVGEQFF.

This chain joins TRBV5-6 and TRBJ2-5; 9 bases fit TRBD2. V lost 4 bases to trimming and J lost 5 bases; unmatched junction nucleotides: 12. CDR1 SGHDT and CDR2 YYEEEE come from the germline V gene. The CDR3 runs to 16 residues. CDR3 DNA: TGTGCCAGCAGCGCCATAGCGGGGGCCTCGTGGGAGACCCAGTACTTC. Translated: CASSAIAGASWETQYF.